This TCR beta chain was sequenced for a study of siplizumab effects on memory and regulatory T cells. V lost 3 bases and J lost 5, with 10 bases in between. CDR3 length: 13 amino acids. Germline V gives CDR1 MNHEY, CDR2 SMNVEV (reference sequence). Of note for this clone: Its specificity is not known.

Study findings and constraints: Memory cells seemed less diverse than naive T cells, which also seemed major contributors to the alloresponse.

The data were produced by immunoSEQ multiplex PCR, yet TCRdb's version contains in-frame clones alone and is incomplete. The table records some 100,000 clones, around 92% of them present only once. The sequence derives from a human donor in good health. Some clones in this sample may be carry-over from other donors' samples. Sample: CD4+ T cells sorted from blood. The chain links TRBV27 to TRBJ1-2; D not resolved. DNA of the CDR3: TGTGCCAGCAGTTTTTCGGCCAGTTATGGCTACACCTTC. Protein: CASSFSASYGYTF.